This TCR beta chain came from a study of response to subunit inactivated influenza vaccine. General study points: Seasonal influenza vaccination, on each occasion, was suggested by the authors to recruit few new T cells.

In this sample, this clonotype turned up a few times. Its antigen is as yet unknown. The V and J ends lost 3 bases and 4 bases respectively, with 15 bases between them. The CDR3 is 15 residues long. Germline CDR1 is DFQATT and CDR2 is SNEGSKA (reference sequence). Each CDR3 protein gets one entry after TCRdb re-called the RT-PCR reads with MiXCR. The table lists fewer than 600,000 distinct CDR3 sequences, less than 7.5% of them singletons. The source is a man aged 45 to 70 who received an inactivated influenza vaccine. The chain recombines TRBV20-1 with TRBJ2-2, with D maybe TRBD1 (8 bases). The material was PBMCs from blood, obtained roughly 24 months after vaccination. CDR3 sequence reads: CSASGTGGGTGELFF. CDR3 coding DNA: TGCAGTGCTAGTGGCACAGGGGGGGGCACCGGGGAGCTGTTTTTT.